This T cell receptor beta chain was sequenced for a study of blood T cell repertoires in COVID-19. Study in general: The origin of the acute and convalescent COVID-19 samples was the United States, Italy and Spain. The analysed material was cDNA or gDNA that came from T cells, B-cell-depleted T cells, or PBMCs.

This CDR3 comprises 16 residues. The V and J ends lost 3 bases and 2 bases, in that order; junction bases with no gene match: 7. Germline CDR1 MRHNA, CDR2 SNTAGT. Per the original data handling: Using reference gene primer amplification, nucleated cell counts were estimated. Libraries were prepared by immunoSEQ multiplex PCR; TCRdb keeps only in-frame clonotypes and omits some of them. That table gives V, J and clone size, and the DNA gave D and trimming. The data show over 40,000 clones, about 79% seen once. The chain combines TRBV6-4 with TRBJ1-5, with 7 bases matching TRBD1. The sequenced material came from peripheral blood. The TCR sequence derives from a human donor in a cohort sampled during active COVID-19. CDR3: CASSEKGGEGNQPQHF. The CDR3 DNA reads TGTGCCAGCAGTGAAAAAGGGGGCGAGGGCAATCAGCCCCAGCATTTT.